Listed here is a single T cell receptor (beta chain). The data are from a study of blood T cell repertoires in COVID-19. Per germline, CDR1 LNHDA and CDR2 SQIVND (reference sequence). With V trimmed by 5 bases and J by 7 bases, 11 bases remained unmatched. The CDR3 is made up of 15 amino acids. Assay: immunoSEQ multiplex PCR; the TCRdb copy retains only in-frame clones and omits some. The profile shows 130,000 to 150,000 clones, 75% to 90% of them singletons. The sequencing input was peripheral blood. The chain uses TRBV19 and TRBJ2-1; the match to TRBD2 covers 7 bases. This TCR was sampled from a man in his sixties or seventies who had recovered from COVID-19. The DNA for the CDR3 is TGTGCCAGTAGTCCTGGGGGGGGGTACTGGAATGAGCAGTTCTTC. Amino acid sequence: CASSPGGGYWNEQFF. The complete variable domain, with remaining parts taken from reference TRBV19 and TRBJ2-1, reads DGGITQSPKYLFRKEGQNVTLSCEQNLNHDAMYWYRQDPGQGLRLIYYSQIVNDFQKGDIAEGYSVSREKKESFPLTVTSAQKNPTAFYLCASSPGGGYWNEQFFGPGTRLTVL.